The 28 T cell receptor beta chains given below trace back to one sample, sequenced in a study of blood T cells in healthy people across ages. PCR was performed a second time for about 7 to 12 cycles using a sample-barcoded 5' primer and a J-beta primer mix. A single record per CDR3 protein comes from TCRdb applying MiXCR to the 5' RACE reads. Of some 1,500,000 distinct CDR3 sequences in the sample, approximately 42% were seen once. The source material was blood. These receptors all come from a woman under 30 in good health.

The rearrangement uses TRBV14 and TRBJ1-1, with no clear D. Germline CDR1 and CDR2: SGHDN and FVKESK. Trimming removed 7 bases at V and 4 bases at J, with 16 bases between. The CDR3 is 14 residues long. The CDR3 DNA sequence: TGTGCCAGCACAAAAGGACCGGGCGGCACTGAAGCTTTCTTT. Residues: CASTKGPGGTEAFF.

The chain is built from TRBV10-2 and TRBJ2-2; possibly TRBD2 for D (5 bases). The CDR3 has 14 amino acids. In germline, CDR1 is WSHSY, CDR2 SAAADI. V lost 7 bases and J lost 0, with 9 bases in between. CDR3 loop: CASTYGTNTGELFF. DNA for the CDR3: TGCGCCAGCACGTACGGGACGAACACCGGGGAGCTGTTTTTT.

This clonotype appeared a few times. The CDR3 nucleotides read TGTGCCAGCAGTTTCTCGGCGATAGCTAACTATGGCTACACCTTC. This encodes CASSFSAIANYGYTF. This chain joins TRBV12-3 or TRBV12-4 and TRBJ1-2; D is unresolved. The CDR3 sequence is 15 residues long. Trimming cost V 3 bases and J 0 bases, with 11 bases left between them.

This rearrangement joins TRBV12-5 to TRBJ2-7; TRBD2 matches at 8 bases. With 6 bases clipped from V and 5 bases from J, the junction kept 6 bases outside the gene matches. Per germline, CDR1 LGHNT and CDR2 FRNRAP. This CDR3 comprises 13 residues. The CDR3 reads CASGRSGGDEQYF. In DNA form, the CDR3 reads TGTGCTAGTGGACGGAGCGGGGGCGACGAGCAGTACTTC.

The chain has TRBV7-2 and TRBJ1-6, with D perhaps matching TRBD1 (6 bases). The CDR3 sequence is 16 residues long. The germline CDR1 and CDR2 sequences are SGHTA and FQGNSA. Trimming left V 1 base short and J 8 bases short, with 15 bases between. The CDR3 bases are TGTGCCAGCAGCTTAGAGGCCAGGGGTATAGATTCACCCCTCCACTTT. This sequence encodes CASSLEARGIDSPLHF.

The table lists this clonotype with a count of one. The chain uses TRBV6-6 and TRBJ2-1, with 8 bases fitting TRBD2. This CDR3 spans 16 amino acids. With V trimmed by 7 bases and J by 2 bases, 10 bases remained unmatched. Germline-derived CDR1 and CDR2 are MNHNY and SVGAGI (reference sequence). The CDR3: CASNLIGGAPYNEQFF. In nucleotides, the CDR3 is TGTGCCAGCAATCTGATCGGGGGGGCTCCCTACAATGAGCAGTTCTTC.

The J gene is TRBJ2-1, the V gene TRBV6-5, with 8 bases that match TRBD2. V was clipped by 5 bases and J by 8 bases; unmatched bases: 8. The CDR3 consists of 14 residues. CDR1 and CDR2 (germline): MNHEY, SVGAGI. The CDR3 coding sequence is TGTGCCAGCAGTGACGGGGCTAGCGGGTATGAGCAGTTCTTC. Translation: CASSDGASGYEQFF.

The CDR3 bases are TGCAGTGCTAGGGGGGCAGGGACCCTTTACAATGAGCAGTTCTTC. Amino acid sequence: CSARGAGTLYNEQFF. The gene calls are TRBV20-1 and TRBJ2-1; D may be TRBD1 (6 bases). This CDR3 has 15 residues. CDR1 and CDR2 from the germline V gene are DFQATT and SNEGSKA (reference sequence). V was pared by 3 bases and J by 4 bases, with 16 bases between.

The chain couples TRBV11-2 to TRBJ1-1; no clear D. The CDR3 extends over 16 amino acids. Per the germline V gene, CDR1 is SGHAT and CDR2 is FQNNGV. The V gene lost 5 bases and the J gene lost 6 bases, with 22 bases spanning the gap. The CDR3 region is CASSLYGVGIRAEAFF. The CDR3 DNA sequence: TGTGCCAGCAGCCTTTACGGGGTAGGGATCCGGGCTGAAGCTTTCTTT.

A few counts support this clonotype. The gene calls are TRBV6-6 and TRBJ2-7; TRBD2 is a possible D gene (6 bases). CDR1 is MNHNY, CDR2 SVGAGI, per germline (reference sequence). Trimming left V 4 bases short and J 9 bases short, with 25 bases between. This CDR3 spans 16 amino acids. The CDR3 loop is CASSFPLRDSLERQYF. CDR3 in DNA: TGTGCCAGCAGTTTTCCCCTCCGGGACTCCCTTGAGCGGCAGTACTTC.

The rearrangement uses TRBV11-2 and TRBJ2-2; 8 bases agree with TRBD1. V gave up 0 bases and J gave up 7 bases; unmatched junction bases: 4. The CDR3 extends over 15 amino acids. Germline V lookup: CDR1 SGHAT, CDR2 FQNNGV. The CDR3 sequence: CASSLDTGGDGELFF. The CDR3 bases are TGTGCCAGCAGCTTAGATACAGGGGGTGACGGGGAGCTGTTTTTT.

The V gene is TRBV7-2, the J gene TRBJ2-5; TRBD1 might be the D (6 bases). Germline CDR1 and CDR2: SGHTA and FQGNSA. The length of the CDR3 is 15 residues. V lost 1 base to trimming and J lost 2 bases, with 11 bases between them. Written as DNA, the CDR3 is TGTGCCAGCAGCTTAGGCGCAGGGGCTCAAGAGACCCAGTACTTC. The encoded protein is CASSLGAGAQETQYF.

The chain carries TRBV19 and TRBJ2-5, with no clear D. The DNA matches TRBJ2-1 better at its end, which makes the J call doubtful. This CDR3 is built from 13 residues. Germline lookup yields CDR1 LNHDA and CDR2 SQIVND (reference sequence). In DNA form, the CDR3 reads TGTGCCAGTAGGATTTACGGCCAAGAGACCCAGTTCTTC. Its protein is CASRIYGQETQFF.

The rearrangement joins TRBV6-1 to TRBJ1-5; no reliable D call. The CDR3 has 12 amino acids. CDR1 MNHNS and CDR2 SASEGT come from the germline V gene. The V and J ends lost 3 bases and 5 bases respectively, with 5 bases between them. This chain's CDR3 is CASSEIHQPQHF. The CDR3 DNA reads as TGTGCCAGCAGTGAGATCCATCAGCCCCAGCATTTT.

This clonotype was counted many times. The chain combines TRBV7-2 with TRBJ2-1; maybe TRBD2 (6 bases). This CDR3 has 14 amino acids. The V gene lost 2 bases and the J gene lost 5 bases, with 10 bases spanning the gap. Germline-derived CDR1 and CDR2 are SGHTA and FQGNSA. Here the CDR3 reads CASSLNSGNNEQFF. CDR3 in DNA: TGTGCCAGCAGCTTAAATAGCGGAAACAATGAGCAGTTCTTC. The variable domain in full, with the rest retrieved from reference TRBV7-2 and TRBJ2-1, is GAGVSQSPSNKVTEKGKDVELRCDPISGHTALYWYRQSLGQGLEFLIYFQGNSAPDKSGLPSDRFSAERTGGSVSTLTIQRTQQEDSAVYLCASSLNSGNNEQFFGPGTRLTVL.

The V call is TRBV5-1, the J call TRBJ2-7, with 9 positions matching TRBD2. Germline CDR1 reads SGHRS; CDR2 reads YFSETQ. V dropped 4 bases and J dropped 2; count of bases not matched to a gene: 7. This CDR3 is 15 amino acids long. CDR3 nucleotides: TGCGCCAGCAGCGGTTTGACTAGCGGAGCCTACGAGCAGTACTTC. It yields the protein CASSGLTSGAYEQYF.

The chain couples TRBV20-1 to TRBJ2-5, with 7 bases fitting TRBD1. The J call may be in error: the DNA end matches TRBJ2-4 better. This CDR3 has 15 residues. Germline lookup yields CDR1 DFQATT and CDR2 SNEGSKA (reference sequence). The CDR3 is CSARARTGPGNIQYF. CDR3 nucleotides: TGCAGTGCTAGAGCCCGGACAGGCCCAGGGAACATTCAGTACTTC.

The chain has TRBV20-1 and TRBJ1-5; D unclear. Germline V lookup: CDR1 DFQATT, CDR2 SNEGSKA (reference sequence). Trimming left V 4 bases short and J 0 bases short, with 10 bases between. CDR3 length: 14 amino acids. The CDR3 reads CSAKRLGSNQPQHF. CDR3 DNA: TGCAGTGCTAAGAGATTGGGTAGCAATCAGCCCCAGCATTTT.

There are a few counts of this clonotype. The rearrangement uses TRBV12-3 or TRBV12-4 and TRBJ2-5, with D possibly being TRBD1 (6 bases). The CDR3 has 15 residues. Trimming removed 9 bases at V and 4 bases at J, with 21 bases between. The chain's CDR3 is CASSNRQGNLETQYF. The CDR3 region has the DNA TGTGCCAGTAGTAATCGCCAGGGGAATTTAGAGACCCAGTACTTC.

This clonotype was seen repeatedly, ten times or more. This chain connects TRBV20-1 to TRBJ2-7, with D hard to call. This CDR3 is 13 amino acids long. Germline CDR1 is DFQATT and CDR2 is SNEGSKA (reference sequence). The V and J ends lost 6 bases and 3 bases respectively, with 15 bases between them. CDR3 protein: CSARSTFHYEQYF. CDR3 coding DNA: TGCAGTGCCCGAAGCACCTTTCACTACGAGCAGTACTTC.

V is TRBV6-2 or TRBV6-3 and J is TRBJ1-5; D call uncertain. V was cut by 7 bases and J by 2 bases, with 12 bases left in between. Germline CDR1 and CDR2: MNHEY and SVGEGT. The CDR3 contains 14 residues. The CDR3 region has the DNA TGTGCCAGCACCCATCCCCAGGGCAATCAGCCCCAGCATTTT. This codes for CASTHPQGNQPQHF.

The chain couples TRBV7-9 to TRBJ2-1; TRBD2 might be the D (6 bases). The CDR3 has 18 residues. Trimming removed 11 bases at V and 8 bases at J, with 34 bases between. Germline assignment: CDR1 SEHNR and CDR2 FQNEAQ (reference sequence). The CDR3 DNA reads as TGTGCCGGTAGCACCACGCGGACTAACAGGATTAGTCTATATGAGCAGTTCTTC. Translating gives CAGSTTRTNRISLYEQFF.

The rearrangement uses TRBV28 and TRBJ2-1; 9 bases are shared with TRBD2. CDR3 length: 17 residues. Germline V gene data show CDR1 as MDHEN and CDR2 as SYDVKM. V dropped 3 bases and J dropped 0; count of bases not matched to a gene: 6. The CDR3 reads CASSFELAGSSYNEQFF. The CDR3 bases are TGTGCCAGCAGTTTTGAACTAGCGGGCAGCTCCTACAATGAGCAGTTCTTC.

This clonotype was detected only a few times. The rearrangement uses TRBV11-2 and TRBJ2-7, with D possibly being TRBD1 (6 bases). Germline V lookup: CDR1 SGHAT, CDR2 FQNNGV. V was cut by 4 bases and J by 3 bases, with 22 bases left in between. CDR3 length: 17 amino acids. DNA for the CDR3: TGTGCCAGCAGCTCTTGGTTAGGGGGACGCCGTAACTACGAGCAGTACTTC. This sequence encodes CASSSWLGGRRNYEQYF.

This clonotype was counted only a few times. J is TRBJ2-2 and V is TRBV7-2; the D gene is possibly TRBD1 (5 bases). CDR3 length: 17 residues. Trimming stripped 6 bases from V and 6 bases from J, with 23 bases between. Germline-derived CDR1 and CDR2 are SGHTA and FQGNSA. The CDR3 DNA reads TGTGCCAGCAGTTTGCTCTTAGGGGCTCTTCGCTCCGGGGAGCTGTTTTTT. The encoded protein is CASSLLLGALRSGELFF.

This chain joins TRBV4-1 and TRBJ1-1, with D uncertain. From germline, CDR1 is MGHRA and CDR2 YSYEKL. This CDR3 comprises 14 residues. V was cut by 0 bases and J by 0 bases, with 5 bases left in between. CDR3 region: CASSQDYMNTEAFF. CDR3 nucleotide sequence: TGCGCCAGCAGCCAAGATTATATGAACACTGAAGCTTTCTTT.

The table lists this clonotype with many counts. This rearrangement joins TRBV3-1 to TRBJ2-7; 9 bases line up with TRBD2. This CDR3 is built from 15 residues. J was trimmed by 1 base and V by 3 bases; bases with no gene match: 4. CDR1 LGHDT and CDR2 YNNKEL come from the germline V gene (reference sequence). The CDR3 DNA reads as TGTGCCAGCAGCCAGGCTAGCGGGAAGTCCTACGAGCAGTACTTC. Amino acid sequence: CASSQASGKSYEQYF.

The chain uses TRBV6-5 and TRBJ1-1; D call uncertain. The CDR3 sequence is 14 residues long. Germline V gene sequence: CDR1 MNHEY, CDR2 SVGAGI. V was shortened by 6 bases and J by 4 bases, with 15 bases between the two germline ends. Here the CDR3 DNA reads TGTGCCAGCAGCCCTAACAGTTTGGGCACTGAAGCTTTCTTT. Protein sequence: CASSPNSLGTEAFF.